This T cell receptor (beta chain) was retrieved from a study of CD8+CD57+ T cells in acquired aplastic anemia. Across the whole study: Approximately 11 million reads were obtained on average for healthy donor CD4+ cells. Study results and caveats: The number of CD8+ CDR3 sequences shared by patients and controls was fewer than 35.

Investigators profiled TCR beta VDJ and CDR3 from genomic DNA template. MiXCR, applied by TCRdb to the reads, yields one record per CDR3 protein. The sample contains some 200,000 distinct CDR3 sequences, under 65% of which appear only once. This clonotype was observed many times. Its antigen is not identified. This CDR3 comprises 15 residues. V lost 1 base to trimming and J lost 9 bases, with 13 bases between them. Germline V CDR1 and CDR2: MNHNS, SASEGT. This chain uses TRBV6-1 with TRBJ1-6; TRBD1 might be the D (5 bases). Sequences were obtained from sorted CD4+, CD8+, or CD8+CD57+ T cells (not recorded which) from PBMCs. This TCR came from a human donor in good health. The CDR3, as DNA: TGTGCCAGCAGTGAAGTTGCAGGGATGAGTTCACCCCTCCACTTT. The encoded protein is CASSEVAGMSSPLHF.